What follows are 6 T cell receptor beta chains derived from one specimen sequenced in a study of shared clonotypes between healthy human individuals. TCRdb's table, derived via immunoSEQ multiplex PCR, lists solely in-frame clones and lacks some. The repertoire holds 1 million to 1.3 million clones, 75% to 85% seen once, with 0.6% to 0.75% in the top ten. Sequencing input: memory CD4+ T cells from PBMCs. Subset: CD45RA-negative fraction. The source is a man between 18 and 29 years old in good health. Some clones in this sample may be carry-over from other donors' samples.

The chain employs TRBV7-2 and TRBJ1-4; D gene unclear. Between the trimmed V and J ends, which lost 2 bases and 7 bases, there was a span of 8 bases. The CDR3 is made up of 13 amino acids. The V gene's germline CDR1 is SGHTA and CDR2 FQGNSA. The CDR3 coding sequence is TGTGCCAGCAGCTTACTTAGGAGTGAAAAACTGTTTTTT. Its protein product is CASSLLRSEKLFF.

V usage is TRBV6-1 and J usage is TRBJ1-2, with D perhaps TRBD1 (5 bases). With 0 bases removed from V and 5 bases from J, the gap between germline ends came to 16 bases. CDR1 is MNHNS, CDR2 SASEGT, per germline. The CDR3 sequence is 16 residues long. Here the CDR3 reads CASSEAGSGTGYGYTF. CDR3 coding DNA: TGTGCCAGCAGTGAAGCGGGGTCGGGGACGGGTTATGGCTACACCTTC.

This chain uses TRBV18 with TRBJ2-2; 8 bases align to TRBD1. Germline V gives CDR1 KGHSH, CDR2 LQKENI. J lost 3 bases, V lost 6 bases, and 9 bases had no gene match. There are 16 residues in the CDR3. The CDR3 DNA is TGTGCCAGCTCCCCCGACAGGGGATGGGACACCGGGGAGCTGTTTTTT. Its translation is CASSPDRGWDTGELFF.

In regard to this clone: At the DNA level, this CDR3 is encoded by other sequences in the same sample as well. The genes are TRBV2 and TRBJ2-5; the D gene is possibly TRBD1 (6 bases). V was pared by 0 bases and J by 1 base, with 9 bases between. This CDR3 has 15 amino acids. Germline CDR1 and CDR2: SNHLY and FYNNEI. CDR3 loop: CASSEAGATQETQYF. The CDR3 nucleotides read TGTGCCAGCAGTGAAGCGGGGGCGACCCAAGAGACCCAGTACTTC.

The rearrangement uses TRBV6-5 and TRBJ2-7; the D gene is possibly TRBD2 (6 bases). The CDR3 runs 13 residues. Germline CDR1 is MNHEY and CDR2 is SVGAGI. The ends were cut back, 7 bases at V and 2 bases at J, with 12 bases in the middle. The chain's CDR3 is CASTLGLPYEQYF. CDR3 DNA: TGTGCCAGCACCCTGGGACTGCCCTACGAGCAGTACTTC.

This chain uses TRBV18 with TRBJ2-3, with 8 positions matching TRBD1. The CDR3 extends over 15 amino acids. Trimming took 2 bases from V and 3 from J; bases not matched to a gene: 4. Germline V gives CDR1 KGHSH, CDR2 LQKENI. This CDR3 reads CASSPIGQGTDTQYF. As DNA, the CDR3 is TGTGCCAGCTCACCAATCGGACAGGGAACAGATACGCAGTATTTT.